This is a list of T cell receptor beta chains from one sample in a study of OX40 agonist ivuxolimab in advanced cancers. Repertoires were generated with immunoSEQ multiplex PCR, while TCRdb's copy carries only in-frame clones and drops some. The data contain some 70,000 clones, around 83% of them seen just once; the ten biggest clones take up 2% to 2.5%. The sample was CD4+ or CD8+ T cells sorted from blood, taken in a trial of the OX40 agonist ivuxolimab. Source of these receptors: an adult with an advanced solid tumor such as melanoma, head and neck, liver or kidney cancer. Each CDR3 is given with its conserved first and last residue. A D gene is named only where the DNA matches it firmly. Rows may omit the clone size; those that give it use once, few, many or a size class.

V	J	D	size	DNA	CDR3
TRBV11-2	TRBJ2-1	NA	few	TGTGCCAGCAGCCCCGCGGCGGAGCAGTTCTTC	CASSPAAEQFF
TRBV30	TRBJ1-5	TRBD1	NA	TGTGCCTGGAGTACTACAGGGGTTTTCGGCAATCAGCCCCAGCATTTT	CAWSTTGVFGNQPQHF
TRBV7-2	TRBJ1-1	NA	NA	TGTGCCAGCAGTATGGGGGTGGGCACTGAAGCTTTCTTT	CASSMGVGTEAFF
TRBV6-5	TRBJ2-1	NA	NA	TGTGCCAGCAGAGTAGCGGAAACCTACAATGAGCAGTTCTTC	CASRVAETYNEQFF
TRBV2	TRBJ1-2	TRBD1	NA	TGTGCCAGCAGTGGACAGGGGGCGGATGGCTACACCTTC	CASSGQGADGYTF
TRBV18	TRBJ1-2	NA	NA	TGTGCCAGCTCACCTAAGCCAGGGATCAGCTATGGCTACACCTTC	CASSPKPGISYGYTF
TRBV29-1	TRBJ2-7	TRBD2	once	TGCAGCGCGAGACTAGCGGGATACGAGCAGTACTTC	CSARLAGYEQYF
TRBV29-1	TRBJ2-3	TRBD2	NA	TGCAGCGTGAAGCGGGAGCTCACCGATACGCAGTATTTT	CSVKRELTDTQYF
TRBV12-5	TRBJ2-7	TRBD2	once	TGTGCTAGTGGTTTGGCGCGGGGGGACGGGAGCTCCTACGAGCAGTACTTC	CASGLARGDGSSYEQYF
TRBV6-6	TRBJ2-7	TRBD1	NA	TGTGCCAGCAACTCGGGACAGCTCTACGAGCAGTACTTC	CASNSGQLYEQYF
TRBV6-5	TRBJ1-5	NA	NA	TGTGCCAGCAGCTACTCAGGGCAGCCGCGCAATCAGCCCCAGCATTTT	CASSYSGQPRNQPQHF
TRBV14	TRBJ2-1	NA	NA	TGTGCCAGCAGCCAATTCGGGTTTCGGCACAATGAGCAGTTCTTC	CASSQFGFRHNEQFF
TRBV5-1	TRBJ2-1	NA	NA	TGCGCCAGCAGCTGGGACGCTTTCAATGAGCAGTTCTTC	CASSWDAFNEQFF
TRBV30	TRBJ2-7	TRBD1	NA	TGTGCCTGGGGAAATTGGTGGCGTGGACAGGGCCTCTACGAGCAGTACTTC	CAWGNWWRGQGLYEQYF
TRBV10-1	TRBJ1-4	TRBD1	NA	TGCGCCAGCTTGGGACAGTTTAATGAAAAACTGTTTTTT	CASLGQFNEKLFF
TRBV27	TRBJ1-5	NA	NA	TGTGCCAGCAGTTTATCGAGGGGGGAGGTCGGGGCCCAGCATTTT	CASSLSRGEVGAQHF
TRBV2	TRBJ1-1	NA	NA	TGTGCCAGCAGGATGGTCCCTGAAGCTTTCTTT	CASRMVPEAFF
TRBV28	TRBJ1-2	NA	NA	TGTGCCACTCAGATTTCGGGCGGTAACTATGGCTACACCTTC	CATQISGGNYGYTF
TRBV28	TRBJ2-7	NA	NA	TGTGCCAGCAGTCCCCCAGTCGAGGTCTCGGCCCAGTACTTC	CASSPPVEVSAQYF
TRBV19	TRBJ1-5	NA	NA	TGTGCCAGTAGGCCGGGGGGGGTGTCTGGCAATCAGCCCCAGCATTTT	CASRPGGVSGNQPQHF
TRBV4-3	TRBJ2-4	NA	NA	TGCGCCAGCAGCCAAAATACCGCCCTAAACATTCAGTACTTC	CASSQNTALNIQYF
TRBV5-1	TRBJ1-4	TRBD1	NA	TGCGCCAGCAGCTTGTTTAACAGGGGAATTAATGAAAAACTGTTTTTT	CASSLFNRGINEKLFF
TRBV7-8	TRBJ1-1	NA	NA	TGTGCCAGCAGCTCCGGATGGACAGAGAACACTGAAGCTTTCTTT	CASSSGWTENTEAFF
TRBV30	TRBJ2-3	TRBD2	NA	TGTGCCTGGACCTTTGAGCGGGATAGGGGAGATACGCAGTATTTT	CAWTFERDRGDTQYF
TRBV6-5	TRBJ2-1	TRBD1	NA	TGTGCCAGCAGTTACCGGGACAGGGGGTACTACAATGAGCAGTTCTTC	CASSYRDRGYYNEQFF
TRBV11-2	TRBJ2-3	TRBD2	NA	TGTGCCAGCAGCGCTGGACTAGCCCGCACAGATACGCAGTATTTT	CASSAGLARTDTQYF
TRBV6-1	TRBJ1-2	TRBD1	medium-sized	TGTGCCAGCAGGGAACTACCGGGACAGGGAAAGCCTAGTAACTATGGCTACACCTTC	CASRELPGQGKPSNYGYTF
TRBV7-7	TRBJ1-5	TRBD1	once	TGTGCCAGCAGCTTACGGGGAGGGGGCCTGACGAATCAGCCCCAGCATTTT	CASSLRGGGLTNQPQHF
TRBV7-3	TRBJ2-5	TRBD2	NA	TGTGCCAGCAGCGCCGGGACTAGCGGGACCCCCCGGTACTTC	CASSAGTSGTPRYF
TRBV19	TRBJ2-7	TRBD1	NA	TGTGCCAGTGGGACAGGGCGCCAACGGGAGCAGTACTTC	CASGTGRQREQYF
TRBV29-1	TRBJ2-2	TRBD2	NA	TGCAGCGTGACCCCGGGACTAGCGGGCACTACCGGGGAGCTGTTTTTT	CSVTPGLAGTTGELFF
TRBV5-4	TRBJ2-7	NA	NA	TGTGCCAGCAGCCTGGAGGGTTCCCAATACGAGCAGTACTTC	CASSLEGSQYEQYF
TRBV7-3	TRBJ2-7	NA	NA	TGTGCCAGCAGCTTAACCTCCGACCACGAGCAGTACTTC	CASSLTSDHEQYF
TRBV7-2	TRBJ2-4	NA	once	TGTGCCAGCAGCTTAGATCGGCAGGGGGGAAGCATTCAGTACTTC	CASSLDRQGGSIQYF
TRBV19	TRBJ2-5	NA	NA	TGTGCCAGTAGTATGGGTAGGAGGGAGACCCAGTACTTC	CASSMGRRETQYF
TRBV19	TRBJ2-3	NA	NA	TGTGCCAGTAAGGACAGCCTCACAGATACGCAGTATTTT	CASKDSLTDTQYF
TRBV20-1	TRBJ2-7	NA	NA	TGCAGTGCTAGGGTTACCTACGAGCAGTACTTC	CSARVTYEQYF
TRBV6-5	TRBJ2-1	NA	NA	TGTGCCAGCAGTTACTCGGGCGGGCCCCACAATGAGCAGTTCTTC	CASSYSGGPHNEQFF
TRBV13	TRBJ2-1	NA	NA	TGTGCCAGCAGCTTAGGCCTAGGAAGCTCCTACAATGAGCAGTTCTTC	CASSLGLGSSYNEQFF
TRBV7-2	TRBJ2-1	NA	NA	TGTGCCAGCAGCCCGACTGAAAATGAGCAGTTCTTC	CASSPTENEQFF
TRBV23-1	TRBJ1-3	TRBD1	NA	TGCGCCAGCAGTCAATCAACGGACAGGGAGAACACCATATATTTT	CASSQSTDRENTIYF
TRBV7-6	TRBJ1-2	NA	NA	TGTGCCAGCAGCTTAGATTTGCGACCGAGATATGGCTACACCTTC	CASSLDLRPRYGYTF
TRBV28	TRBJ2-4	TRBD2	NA	TGTGCCAGCAGTTTAAGCGGGAACAGCAAAAACATTCAGTACTTC	CASSLSGNSKNIQYF
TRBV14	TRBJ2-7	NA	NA	TGTGCCAGCAGCCTCGACAGGGGCGGGAGGTACGAGCAGTACTTC	CASSLDRGGRYEQYF
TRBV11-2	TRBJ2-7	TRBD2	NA	TGTGCCAGCAGCTTTTCTATGGCGGGAGCATCTAACGAGCAGTACTTC	CASSFSMAGASNEQYF
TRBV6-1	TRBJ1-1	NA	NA	TGTGCCAGCTTCATGCCCGTTATGAACACTGAAGCTTTCTTT	CASFMPVMNTEAFF